These 21 T cell receptor beta chains were sequenced from one sample in a study of T cells after yellow fever vaccination. TCRdb reprocessed the 5' RACE reads with MiXCR, giving one entry per CDR3 protein. Of hundreds of thousands of distinct CDR3 sequences listed, roughly 8.4% are singletons. Here the sequenced sample was PBMCs, taken about 41 days after the first yellow fever vaccination. All receptors derive from a man between 18 and 29 years old who received the YFV17D yellow fever vaccine.

This clonotype was detected only a few times. The chain links TRBV6-1 to TRBJ1-5; TRBD1 agrees at 8 bases. From germline, CDR1 is MNHNS and CDR2 SASEGT. The CDR3 is 14 amino acids. With 6 bases clipped from V and 7 bases from J, the junction kept 8 bases outside the gene matches. The CDR3 region is CASRTGGPGQPQHF. The CDR3 DNA follows: TGTGCCAGCAGAACAGGGGGTCCGGGACAGCCCCAGCATTTT.

The chain combines TRBV5-1 with TRBJ1-1; D gene ambiguous. CDR3 length: 14 amino acids. Deletions cut 5 bases from V and 2 bases from J, with 13 bases between. CDR1 and CDR2 from the germline V gene are SGHRS and YFSETQ. This CDR3 is CASSSDGLNTEAFF. The CDR3 DNA reads TGCGCCAGCAGTTCGGACGGACTCAACACTGAAGCTTTCTTT.

This clonotype was detected only a few times. This chain joins TRBV12-3 or TRBV12-4 and TRBJ1-2; a possible D gene is TRBD1 (5 bases). V was shortened by 5 bases and J by 8 bases, with 15 bases between the two germline ends. The CDR3 sequence is 13 residues long. CDR3 nucleotide sequence: TGTGCCAGCAGTGCCCGGTTTGGGGGAGGCTACACCTTC. Its translation is CASSARFGGGYTF.

This clonotype was counted many times. The rearrangement joins TRBV19 to TRBJ1-5, with D possibly matching TRBD1 (5 bases). Trimming stripped 9 bases from V and 4 bases from J, with 13 bases between. The CDR3 spans 13 residues. Looked up from germline, CDR1 is LNHDA and CDR2 is SQIVND (reference sequence). The CDR3 nucleotides read TGTGCCAGCAGTGGCACAGGTAATCAGCCCCAGCATTTT. It is translated as CASSGTGNQPQHF.

The chain employs TRBV4-2 and TRBJ1-4; D remains unclear. The ends were cut back, 0 bases at V and 0 bases at J, with 11 bases in the middle. This CDR3 is built from 17 residues. Germline V CDR1 and CDR2: LGHNA, YNFKEQ. In nucleotides, the CDR3 is TGTGCCAGCAGCCAAGAAGCATGGGGTGCAACTAATGAAAAACTGTTTTTT. Translating it yields CASSQEAWGATNEKLFF.

The CDR3 DNA reads TGCGCCAGCAGCTTGGCCCGGGCAGGTACTAGCGAGCAGTACTTC. Protein product: CASSLARAGTSEQYF. The rearrangement links TRBV5-1 to TRBJ2-7, with D possibly TRBD2 on 5 matching bases. This CDR3 has 15 residues. V shed 0 bases and J shed 6 bases, with 16 bases lying between them. Germline assignment: CDR1 SGHRS and CDR2 YFSETQ.

This clonotype was picked up many times. The chain carries TRBV20-1 and TRBJ1-6; D might be TRBD1 (6 bases). The CDR3 extends over 12 amino acids. The V gene lost 2 bases and the J gene lost 7 bases, with 6 bases spanning the gap. The V gene's germline CDR1 is DFQATT and CDR2 SNEGSKA (reference sequence). CDR3 amino acids: CSARRGNSPLHF. The CDR3 nucleotides read TGCAGTGCTAGAAGGGGGAATTCACCCCTCCACTTT.

This clonotype was observed a few times. The chain employs TRBV7-9 and TRBJ1-5, with D unresolved. The CDR3 loop spans 14 amino acids. V lost 5 bases, J lost 3 bases, and 11 bases lay in between. CDR1 and CDR2 (germline): SEHNR, FQNEAQ (reference sequence). As DNA, the CDR3 is TGTGCCAGCAGCCCGAAAAGTATCAATCAGCCCCAGCATTTT. Amino acid sequence: CASSPKSINQPQHF.

The chain uses TRBV7-2 and TRBJ2-5, with 10 positions matching TRBD1. The CDR3 is made up of 16 amino acids. The V gene's germline CDR1 is SGHTA and CDR2 FQGNSA. The trim removed 5 bases at V and 5 bases at J, leaving 11 bases unmatched. Written as DNA, the CDR3 is TGTGCCAGCAGCCCAAGCGGGACAGGGGTCTGGGAGACCCAGTACTTC. Amino acid sequence: CASSPSGTGVWETQYF.

This clonotype was seen a few times. This chain connects TRBV10-3 to TRBJ2-3; D not resolved. The CDR3 runs to 14 residues. Germline V gene sequence: CDR1 ENHRY, CDR2 SYGVKD. V was cut by 3 bases and J by 3 bases, with 10 bases left in between. In DNA, the CDR3 is TGTGCCATCAGTGATCGAGACAAGACAGATACGCAGTATTTT. This sequence encodes CAISDRDKTDTQYF.

The rearrangement joins TRBV25-1 to TRBJ2-5, with D maybe TRBD2 (5 bases). Germline V lookup: CDR1 MGHDK, CDR2 SYGVNS. The ends were cut back, 1 base at V and 3 bases at J, with 6 bases in the middle. CDR3 length: 13 amino acids. CDR3 DNA: TGTGCCAGCAGTGAATTCGGGAAAGAGACCCAGTACTTC. The encoded protein is CASSEFGKETQYF.

CDR3 protein: CSARDQGAQDGYTF. In DNA form, the CDR3 reads TGCAGTGCTAGAGACCAGGGGGCGCAGGATGGCTACACCTTC. The rearrangement links TRBV20-1 to TRBJ1-2; TRBD1 matches 8 bases. The trim removed 0 bases at V and 6 bases at J, leaving 6 bases unmatched. The CDR3 consists of 14 residues. The germline CDR1 and CDR2 sequences are DFQATT and SNEGSKA (reference sequence).

The chain uses TRBV6-5 and TRBJ1-1; unclear D gene. The CDR3 totals 15 residues. The V gene lost 1 base and the J gene lost 0 bases, with 9 bases spanning the gap. CDR1 MNHEY and CDR2 SVGAGI come from the germline V gene. The CDR3 sequence: CASSYFLGVNTEAFF. For the CDR3, the DNA is TGTGCCAGCAGTTACTTCCTCGGGGTGAACACTGAAGCTTTCTTT.

The J gene is TRBJ2-5, the V gene TRBV28; D is possibly TRBD1 (5 bases). Germline loops: CDR1 MDHEN, CDR2 SYDVKM. The CDR3 extends over 16 amino acids. Trimming shortened V by 2 bases and J by 5 bases, and 18 bases separated the two germline ends. The CDR3 DNA reads TGTGCCAGCAGTTTAATAGGGGCAGGTAACCGGGAGACCCAGTACTTC. It yields the protein CASSLIGAGNRETQYF.

This clonotype was counted between two and nine times. The chain uses TRBV7-8 and TRBJ1-2; tentative D call: TRBD1 (5 bases). The CDR3 is made up of 18 amino acids. Germline V gives CDR1 SGHVS, CDR2 FQNEAQ. Trimming pared 0 bases from V and 0 bases from J, leaving 17 bases between. CDR3 in DNA: TGTGCCAGCAGCTTAGCGGTGGGAGGGACCCACCCTAACTATGGCTACACCTTC. This sequence encodes CASSLAVGGTHPNYGYTF.

The chain joins TRBV4-2 to TRBJ2-7; TRBD1 agrees at 7 bases. This CDR3 region has 15 residues. The germline gives CDR1 LGHNA, CDR2 YNFKEQ. V lost 0 bases to trimming and J lost 2 bases; unmatched junction nucleotides: 4. Here the CDR3 DNA reads TGTGCCAGCAGCCAAGAACTCCAGGGGGCCTACGAGCAGTACGTC. Its protein is CASSQELQGAYEQYV.

The chain uses TRBV4-2 and TRBJ2-3; D gene unclear. The V end lost 1 base, the J end lost 14 bases, and 16 bases lay between the germline ends. The CDR3 has 13 amino acids. The V gene's germline CDR1 is LGHNA and CDR2 YNFKEQ. The CDR3, as DNA: TGTGCCAGCAGCCAAGGAGTACCGGGCCAAGTGTATTTT. This encodes CASSQGVPGQVYF.

This clonotype has just a few counts. The genes are TRBV15 and TRBJ1-1; TRBD1 matches at 7 bases. The trim removed 8 bases at V and 4 bases at J, leaving 13 bases unmatched. The V gene's germline CDR1 is LNHNV and CDR2 YYDKDF (reference sequence). The CDR3 totals 15 residues. The CDR3 loop reads CATRTGSSRGTEAFF. The CDR3 region has the DNA TGTGCCACCCGGACAGGTTCCTCGAGGGGCACTGAAGCTTTCTTT.

Of note for this clonotype: The junction and the germline gene differ at one end; a read error may be behind it. The genes are TRBV5-7 and TRBJ2-7; D call uncertain. TRBV5-7 is flagged as an ORF with uncertain function. The CDR3 covers 14 residues. The CDR3 sequence is CAISPGLHNYEQYF. The CDR3 DNA reads as TGTGCCATCAGCCCTGGGTTGCACAACTACGAGCAGTACTTC.

This chain connects TRBV23-1 to TRBJ2-7; 8 bases are shared with TRBD1. TRBV23-1 is classed as an ORF, of uncertain function. The V and J ends lost 0 bases and 7 bases, in that order; junction bases with no gene match: 8. The CDR3 is 15 residues long. Here the CDR3 reads CASSQSMQGAGEQYV. The DNA for the CDR3 is TGCGCCAGCAGTCAATCGATGCAGGGGGCTGGTGAGCAGTACGTC.

The chain employs TRBV29-1 and TRBJ2-6, with a weak D call TRBD2 (5 bases). The V end lost 7 bases, the J end lost 0 bases, and 7 bases lay between the germline ends. This CDR3 has 13 amino acids. From germline, CDR1 is SQVTM and CDR2 ANQGSEA. DNA of the CDR3: TGCAGCGCTAGCCTCTCTGGGGCCAACGTCCTGACTTTC. It codes for CSASLSGANVLTF. Drawing the rest from reference TRBV29-1 and TRBJ2-6, the complete variable domain is SAVISQKPSRDICQRGTSLTIQCQVDSQVTMMFWYRQQPGQSLTLIATANQGSEATYESGFVIDKFPISRPNLTFSTLTVSNMSPEDSSIYLCSASLSGANVLTFGAGSRLTVL.